This TCR beta chain was captured by sequencing in a study of cytomegalovirus exposure and HLA in healthy donors. Researchers ran the PCR with 60 Vbeta and 13 Jbeta primers. The method was immunoSEQ multiplex PCR; TCRdb's version includes in-frame clones alone and lacks a portion of them. The table includes tens of thousands of clones, around a tenth detected once. As to this clone: An end of the junction does not agree with germline; a read error may underlie this.

The germline CDR1 and CDR2 sequences are SGHRS and YFSETQ. There are 16 residues in the CDR3. The source is a man aged 60-69 years in good health and CMV-seropositive. Input material: PBMCs. The chain couples TRBV5-1 to TRBJ2-7, with 9 bases identical to TRBD2. The CDR3 DNA reads as TGCGCCAGCAGCCCCCTCCTGACTAGCGGTGTTTACGGGCAGTACTTC. Protein: CASSPLLTSGVYGQYF.